This record concerns one TCR beta chain sequence. This sample stems from a study of PD-1 blockade in mismatch repair-deficient tumors. PCR or immunohistochemistry showed mismatch repair deficiency in every enrolled patient. Sequenced by immunoSEQ multiplex PCR; TCRdb stores in-frame clones only, minus some. Among about 79,000 clones listed, 70% to 90% were seen once. The sample was peripheral blood, taken 44 weeks after starting pembrolizumab. This TCR was sampled from an adult with mismatch repair-deficient cancer.

The CDR3 DNA follows: TGTGCCTGGAGCCCCGGGGGGGGAGATCAGCCCCAGCATTTT. This encodes CAWSPGGGDQPQHF. The chain joins TRBV30 to TRBJ1-5; D is possibly TRBD1 (5 bases). Germline lookup yields CDR1 GTSNPN and CDR2 SVGIG (reference sequence). The CDR3 contains 14 residues. V was shortened by 3 bases and J by 5 bases, with 14 bases between the two germline ends.